These T cell receptor beta chains were read from a single sample in a study of blood T cell repertoires in COVID-19. Method: immunoSEQ multiplex PCR; TCRdb's copy keeps in-frame clones and lacks some. This table holds roughly 250,000 clones, about 85% found once. Sequenced material: peripheral blood. The receptors derive from a human donor with COVID-19, enrolled during active disease. The donor label of this sample is uncertain. CDR3s include the opening cysteine and the closing phenylalanine or tryptophan. The D gene is left open where the match is weak. Size tells how often a clone was seen (once, few, many) or the class of an expanded clone, and some rows leave it out.

>-|TRBJ2-7|TRBV28|once
TGTGCCAGCAGTTTCTCGGAGACCTCCGGCGAGCAGTACTTC
CASSFSETSGEQYF
>TRBD2|TRBJ2-1|TRBV5-1|-
TGCGCCAGCAGCTTTGGGGGGGACTCAGCCTACAATGAGCAGTTCTTC
CASSFGGDSAYNEQFF
>-|TRBJ1-1|TRBV2|-
TGTGCCAGCAGTCGGAGGGTTTTATCCGTGAACACTGAAGCTTTCTTT
CASSRRVLSVNTEAFF
>TRBD2|TRBJ2-7|TRBV18|-
TGTGCCAGCTCAGGCCGGACTAGCGGGAGCTACGAGCAGTACTTC
CASSGRTSGSYEQYF
>TRBD2|TRBJ2-3|TRBV7-7|-
TGTGCTAGCAGCATCGGACTAGCGGGATTTTATACGCAGTATTTT
CASSIGLAGFYTQYF
>-|TRBJ2-7|TRBV7-9|-
TGTGCCAGCACTCTTCGTGAGGGTGGGGAGCAGTACTTC
CASTLREGGEQYF
>-|TRBJ2-1|TRBV5-1|-
TGCGCCAGCAGCCCAACCGGGACTGCCCTATGGGAGCAGTTCTTC
CASSPTGTALWEQFF
>TRBD1|TRBJ1-5|TRBV28|-
TGTGCCAGCAGTCCCCACCCGGACAGGGGCTACAATCAGCCCCAGCATTTT
CASSPHPDRGYNQPQHF
>-|TRBJ2-7|TRBV5-1|few
TGCGCCAGCAGCTTGGCCGAGGGATACTCCTACGAGCAGTACTTC
CASSLAEGYSYEQYF
>-|TRBJ2-7|TRBV11-2|once
TGTGCCAGCAGCTTACCTCAGGGCGAGCAGTACTTC
CASSLPQGEQYF
>-|TRBJ2-2|TRBV6-5|-
TGTGCCAGCAGTTACTCGAGCGGGAACACCGGGGAGCTGTTTTTT
CASSYSSGNTGELFF
>TRBD1|TRBJ2-7|TRBV12-3/TRBV12-4|few
TGTGCCAGCAGAAAGACAGGGACCTACGAGCAGTACTTC
CASRKTGTYEQYF
>TRBD1|TRBJ1-6|TRBV18|-
TGTGCCAGCTCGGCATCTGGGGGTCAGGGGGCTTCACCCCTCCACTTT
CASSASGGQGASPLHF
>TRBD2|TRBJ2-7|TRBV7-2|-
TGTGCCAGCAGCTTAGGAACTAGCGGGAGCGAGCAGTACTTC
CASSLGTSGSEQYF
>TRBD2|TRBJ2-5|TRBV6-6|-
TGTGCCAGCAGTCCTGGAGTGGTAGCGGGAGTCCGAGAGACCCAGTACTTC
CASSPGVVAGVRETQYF
>-|TRBJ2-5|TRBV2|-
TGTGCCAGCAGTGAAATGGAGGGGTTCGGGAAAGAGACCCAGTACTTC
CASSEMEGFGKETQYF
>TRBD1|TRBJ2-7|TRBV11-1|-
TGTGCCAGCAGCCTCCTCCCGGGACAGGCCAGCGAGCAGTACTTC
CASSLLPGQASEQYF
>TRBD1|TRBJ1-1|TRBV6-1|-
TGTGCCAGCAGTGAACTCCGTCAGGGGGGGAACACTGAAGCTTTCTTT
CASSELRQGGNTEAFF
>TRBD2|TRBJ2-5|TRBV7-8|-
TGTGCCAGCAGCCGCCTTGGTGGGAGGGCTGGAGAGACCCAGTACTTC
CASSRLGGRAGETQYF
>TRBD2|TRBJ2-3|TRBV7-2|few
TGTGCCAGCAGCTTAGTGTGGGCTAGCGGGCCGACCCCCACAGATACGCAGTATTTT
CASSLVWASGPTPTDTQYF
>-|TRBJ2-7|TRBV7-9|-
TGTGCCAGCAGCTTCAACGGTATCTACGAGCAGTACTTC
CASSFNGIYEQYF
>TRBD1|TRBJ1-2|TRBV3-1/TRBV3-2|-
TGTGCCAGCAGCCCGGGACAGTTCTATGGCTACACCTTC
CASSPGQFYGYTF
>TRBD1|TRBJ2-7|TRBV7-9|-
TGTGCCAGCAGCCCCCGGGACAGTTGGTACTTC
CASSPRDSWYF
>-|TRBJ1-1|TRBV6-5|-
TGTGCCAGCCTTCGAGGTACTGAAGCTTTCTTT
CASLRGTEAFF
>TRBD2|TRBJ2-7|TRBV7-9|once
TGTGCCAGCAGCTTAGGGGCTAGCGGGACCTACGAGCAGTACTTC
CASSLGASGTYEQYF
>-|TRBJ2-3|TRBV7-9|-
TGTGCCAGCAGCTTAGAACAGTTAGATCCGCAGTATTTT
CASSLEQLDPQYF
>TRBD1|TRBJ2-7|TRBV11-3|few
TGTGCCAGCAGCCTAACAGGGGCGGACTACGAGCAGTACTTC
CASSLTGADYEQYF
>-|TRBJ1-3|TRBV11-1|-
TGTGCCAGCAGCCCCGGGACAACCGGAAACACCATATATTTT
CASSPGTTGNTIYF
>-|TRBJ2-2|TRBV6-5|-
TGTGCCAGCAGCCAACAAATCGGGGTCGGGGAGCTGTTTTTT
CASSQQIGVGELFF
>-|TRBJ1-2|TRBV6-1|-
TGTGCCAGCAGTGAGGCGGGCGGGGCCTCGGGCTATGGCTACACCTTC
CASSEAGGASGYGYTF
>TRBD1|TRBJ1-2|TRBV5-1|-
TGCGCCAGCAGCAGTCGACAGGGCCCCTATGGCTACACCTTC
CASSSRQGPYGYTF
>TRBD1|TRBJ1-2|TRBV4-2|few
TGTGCCAGCAGCCAAACAGACAGGGTGAGTGGCTACACCTTC
CASSQTDRVSGYTF
>TRBD1|TRBJ2-7|TRBV29-1|-
TGCAGCGCTCTAAGACAGGGGGTCAACGAGCAGTACTTC
CSALRQGVNEQYF
>-|TRBJ1-2|TRBV4-3|-
TGCGCCAGCAGCCAAGAGACAGCCGCCCGCTATGGCTACACCTTC
CASSQETAARYGYTF
>-|TRBJ2-7|TRBV2|once
TGTGCCAGCAGTGAAAGGAGGATAGCTCCCCCCTACGAGCAGTACTTC
CASSERRIAPPYEQYF
>TRBD1|TRBJ1-2|TRBV9|-
TGTGCCAGCAGCGTCTCCGGGACAGGGTCGGGGTATGGCTACACCTTC
CASSVSGTGSGYGYTF
>TRBD2|TRBJ2-3|TRBV10-3|-
TGTGCCATCAGCGTGGGGACTAGCGGGAGTGCGGATACGCAGTATTTT
CAISVGTSGSADTQYF
>-|TRBJ1-1|TRBV3-1/TRBV3-2|-
TGTGCCAGCAGCCAAGAACCGGTGAGCACTGAAGCTTTCTTT
CASSQEPVSTEAFF
>-|TRBJ2-1|TRBV7-2|-
TGTGCCAGCAGCTTAGGGACTAACAATGAGCAGTTCTTC
CASSLGTNNEQFF
>TRBD2|TRBJ2-5|TRBV7-2|-
TGTGCCAGCAGCTTCGGGAGGTTGGAAGAGACCCAGTACTTC
CASSFGRLEETQYF
>-|TRBJ2-7|TRBV7-8|-
TGTGCCAGCAGCTTATTTGGCCGAGGGGGTCACGAGCAGTACTTC
CASSLFGRGGHEQYF
>-|TRBJ1-2|TRBV9|-
TGTGCCAGCAGCGAGCCCCGTCAGGGGCGGCACTATGGCTACACCTTC
CASSEPRQGRHYGYTF
>TRBD1|TRBJ2-3|TRBV19|-
TGTGCCAGTAAGTATCCGTCACGACAGGGGGGCACAGATACGCAGTATTTT
CASKYPSRQGGTDTQYF
>TRBD1|TRBJ2-7|TRBV7-9|-
TGTGCCAGCAGCGGCATGGGACAGGGTGGGTCCTACGAGCAGTACTTC
CASSGMGQGGSYEQYF
>-|TRBJ1-3|TRBV18|-
TGTGCCAGCTCACCCCTCCAGCAGGTCTCTGGAAACACCATATATTTT
CASSPLQQVSGNTIYF
>-|TRBJ1-4|TRBV11-2|-
TGTGCCAGCAGCTCAACCTTAGGGAGTCGGGAAAAACTGTTTTTT
CASSSTLGSREKLFF
>-|TRBJ1-6|TRBV7-2|-
TGTGCCAGCAGCTTAGAAGCGCGTTATAATTCACCCCTCCACTTT
CASSLEARYNSPLHF
>-|TRBJ1-5|TRBV19|-
TGTGCCAGTAGTATGTTGGGGCCCAATCAGCCCCAGCATTTT
CASSMLGPNQPQHF
>TRBD2|TRBJ2-7|TRBV27|many
TGTGCCAGCAGTTTATCTATCCCCCGCCCGGGACTAGCGGGCCAGTACGAGCAGTACTTC
CASSLSIPRPGLAGQYEQYF
>TRBD1|TRBJ1-1|TRBV11-1|-
TGTGCCAGCAGCGCCGGACAGGGGGGTAGGACTGAAGCTTTCTTT
CASSAGQGGRTEAFF
>-|TRBJ1-5|TRBV28|-
TGTGCCAGCAGGATAACAGGGTACGGAAGCAATCAGCCCCAGCATTTT
CASRITGYGSNQPQHF
>-|TRBJ1-1|TRBV7-8|-
TGTGCCAGCAGCGGAAGGGAGGGGAACACTGAAGCTTTCTTT
CASSGREGNTEAFF
>TRBD1|TRBJ1-2|TRBV19|-
TGTGCCAGTAGTGCTCAACAGGGGCCTAACTATGGCTACACCTTC
CASSAQQGPNYGYTF
>-|TRBJ2-2|TRBV7-2|once
TGTGCCAGCGGCCCCCGCCTAGCGCACACCGGGGAGCTGTTTTTT
CASGPRLAHTGELFF
>TRBD1|TRBJ1-5|TRBV23-1|-
TGCGCCAGCAGTCTCAACGACAGGGATCTTCATCAGCCCCAGCATTTT
CASSLNDRDLHQPQHF
>TRBD1|TRBJ1-2|TRBV3-1/TRBV3-2|once
TGTGCCAGCAGCCAAGGGAATCGGGGGACAGTGGGTGGCTACACCTTC
CASSQGNRGTVGGYTF
>TRBD2|TRBJ2-1|TRBV7-2|-
TGTGCCAGCAGCTTAGTACCTAGCGGTTCCTACAATGAGCAGTTCTTC
CASSLVPSGSYNEQFF
>TRBD2|TRBJ2-3|TRBV5-4|-
TGTGCCAGCGGTGTGGGGACTAGCGGGAGGACAGATACGCAGTATTTT
CASGVGTSGRTDTQYF
>-|TRBJ1-1|TRBV11-2|-
TGTGCCAGCAGCTTAGTGGCTCAACAGAACACTGAAGCTTTCTTT
CASSLVAQQNTEAFF
>-|TRBJ1-1|TRBV5-6|-
TGTGCCAGCAGTGCCCCCCGTCGGGGTTGGAACACTGAAGCTTTCTTT
CASSAPRRGWNTEAFF